These 10 T cell receptor beta chains came from one sample sequenced in a study of brain metastases from non-small cell lung cancer. TCRdb's table, derived via immunoSEQ multiplex PCR, lists solely in-frame clones and lacks some. Of 1,700 or so clones in the sample, 80% to 90% were seen once. Sequenced material: tissue from a brain metastasis. The source of these receptors is a donor at least 40 years old with non-small cell lung cancer.

This rearrangement joins TRBV7-9 to TRBJ1-1; no reliable D call. With 3 bases removed from V and 11 bases from J, the gap between germline ends came to 13 bases. The CDR3 totals 12 residues. Germline V lookup: CDR1 SEHNR, CDR2 FQNEAQ (reference sequence). CDR3 coding DNA: TGTGCCAGCAGCTTGACCGGTATTTCTGCTTTCTTT. It encodes CASSLTGISAFF.

This CDR3 reads CATSSGKGTGELFF. The DNA for the CDR3 is TGTGCCACCAGCAGTGGAAAGGGGACCGGGGAGCTGTTTTTT. V gene TRBV15 combines with J gene TRBJ2-2, with a weak D call TRBD1 (5 bases). The CDR3 spans 14 residues. Between the trimmed V and J ends, which lost 3 bases and 5 bases, there was a span of 10 bases. The germline V gene encodes CDR1 LNHNV and CDR2 YYDKDF (reference sequence). The variable domain in full, completed from reference TRBV15 and TRBJ2-2, reads DAMVIQNPRYQVTQFGKPVTLSCSQTLNHNVMYWYQQKSSQAPKLLFHYYDKDFNNEADTPDNFQSRRPNTSFCFLDIRSPGLGDTAMYLCATSSGKGTGELFFGEGSRLTVL.

This clone has a single count. The gene calls are TRBV10-3 and TRBJ1-5; D is undetermined. Germline CDR1 ENHRY, CDR2 SYGVKD. There are 14 residues in the CDR3. The ends were cut back, 4 bases at V and 1 base at J, with 8 bases in the middle. CDR3: CAISGAGSNQPQHF. The CDR3 bases are TGTGCCATCAGTGGGGCAGGAAGCAATCAGCCCCAGCATTTT.

The chain couples TRBV6-1 to TRBJ2-5; tentative D call: TRBD2 (6 bases). V lost 3 bases and J lost 1, with 15 bases in between. This CDR3 is 16 amino acids long. Per the germline V gene, CDR1 is MNHNS and CDR2 is SASEGT. The CDR3 DNA is TGTGCCAGCAGTGACGTGGGGGGTACAGGCCAAGAGACCCAGTACTTC. Its protein is CASSDVGGTGQETQYF.

This chain connects TRBV24-1 to TRBJ2-6, with D perhaps TRBD1 or TRBD2 (5 bases each). In germline, CDR1 is KGHDR, CDR2 SFDVKD. This CDR3 is built from 17 residues. V lost 6 bases and J lost 0, with 14 bases in between. CDR3 residues: CATSNGALPSGANVLTF. In DNA, the CDR3 is TGTGCCACCAGTAACGGGGCCCTACCCTCTGGGGCCAACGTCCTGACTTTC.

The rearrangement joins TRBV5-1 to TRBJ1-1; D is unresolved. The CDR3 has 13 amino acids. V lost 4 bases and J lost 8, with 15 bases in between. Germline-derived CDR1 and CDR2 are SGHRS and YFSETQ. The CDR3 loop is CASSAGRWREAFF. CDR3 DNA: TGCGCCAGCAGCGCCGGACGCTGGAGAGAAGCTTTCTTT.

The chain has TRBV4-2 and TRBJ1-2, with TRBD1 matching 9 bases. The length of the CDR3 is 16 residues. Trimming removed 3 bases from V and 4 bases from J; junction bases left unmatched: 9. Germline V gives CDR1 LGHNA, CDR2 YNFKEQ. This CDR3 reads CASSQTGTGTRYGYTF. In DNA form, the CDR3 reads TGTGCCAGCAGCCAGACCGGGACAGGGACCCGCTATGGCTACACCTTC.

The V call is TRBV28, the J call TRBJ1-2; the D gene is possibly TRBD1 (5 bases). Trimming pared 5 bases from V and 7 bases from J, leaving 14 bases between. Per germline, CDR1 MDHEN and CDR2 SYDVKM. The CDR3 loop spans 13 amino acids. The chain's CDR3 is CASSQGGVGGYTF. DNA for the CDR3: TGTGCCAGCAGTCAGGGTGGGGTCGGTGGCTACACCTTC.

This chain joins TRBV30 and TRBJ2-7, with D uncertain. CDR1 is GTSNPN and CDR2 is SVGIG in the germline V gene (reference sequence). This CDR3 is 11 amino acids long. Trimming cost V 2 bases and J 4 bases, with 6 bases left between them. This chain's CDR3 is CAWSSYYEQYF. In DNA form, the CDR3 reads TGTGCCTGGAGTTCCTATTACGAGCAGTACTTC.

This chain links TRBV15 with TRBJ1-2; D perhaps matches TRBD1 (5 bases). The CDR3 is made up of 15 amino acids. Trimming took off 0 bases at V and 5 bases at J, with 13 bases between the two ends. Germline V lookup: CDR1 LNHNV, CDR2 YYDKDF (reference sequence). The CDR3 here is CATSRETGLGYGYTF. In DNA, the CDR3 is TGTGCCACCAGCAGAGAGACGGGGCTGGGGTATGGCTACACCTTC.